These 13 T cell receptor beta chains share one sample of origin, sequenced in a study of blood T cell repertoires in COVID-19. The data were produced by immunoSEQ multiplex PCR, yet TCRdb's version contains in-frame clones alone and is incomplete. Of 250,000 to 300,000 clones in the sample, about four fifths were seen once. The material sequenced was peripheral blood. The receptors were gathered from a woman aged 55-70 years with active or convalescent COVID-19.

V gene TRBV7-2 combines with J gene TRBJ1-2; 8 bases agree with TRBD1. The trim removed 4 bases at V and 4 bases at J, leaving 11 bases unmatched. There are 16 residues in the CDR3. Germline-derived CDR1 and CDR2 are SGHTA and FQGNSA. The CDR3 reads CASSSPSTGEGYGYTF. As DNA, the CDR3 is TGTGCCAGCAGCTCTCCATCGACAGGGGAAGGCTATGGCTACACCTTC.

CDR3 amino acids: CASSASRPPSGGQGYTF. The CDR3 DNA is TGTGCCAGTAGTGCTAGTCGTCCACCTTCAGGGGGGCAAGGCTACACCTTC. The chain joins TRBV19 to TRBJ1-2, with 7 bases identical to TRBD1. Per germline, CDR1 LNHDA and CDR2 SQIVND (reference sequence). With V trimmed by 5 bases and J by 8 bases, 20 bases remained unmatched. There are 17 residues in the CDR3.

V gene TRBV11-1 combines with J gene TRBJ1-1, with 8 bases fitting TRBD1. The CDR3 sequence is 12 residues long. V was pared by 11 bases and J by 1 base, with 3 bases of the junction left unmatched. CDR1 is SGHAT, CDR2 FQDESV, per germline (reference sequence). The CDR3 loop is CAAGTGNTEAFF. CDR3 bases: TGTGCCGCAGGGACAGGGAACACTGAAGCTTTCTTT.

V is TRBV7-9 and J is TRBJ1-1; D gene ambiguous. V lost 6 bases and J lost 0, with 14 bases in between. This CDR3 contains 15 residues. In germline, CDR1 is SEHNR, CDR2 FQNEAQ (reference sequence). The CDR3 DNA reads as TGTGCCAGCAGGTCTGCCACATACATGAACACTGAAGCTTTCTTT. Translation: CASRSATYMNTEAFF.

The V call is TRBV9, the J call TRBJ1-6; the D gene is possibly TRBD1 (6 bases). The CDR3 covers 14 residues. Germline CDR1 SGDLS, CDR2 YYNGEE. V lost 7 bases, J lost 8 bases, and 16 bases lay in between. The CDR3 DNA reads TGTGCCAGCCGCGCCGGGACAAGAGATTCACCCCTCCACTTT. It is translated as CASRAGTRDSPLHF.

This clone showed up just a few times. The gene calls are TRBV12-3 or TRBV12-4 and TRBJ1-1; a weak D match, TRBD1 (6 bases). V was clipped by 6 bases and J by 11 bases, with 19 bases between them. The CDR3 has 13 residues. CDR3 sequence (DNA): TGTGCCAGCAGCCCTACAGGGACGGGGAAGGCTTTCTTT. Translation: CASSPTGTGKAFF.

The V call is TRBV18, the J call TRBJ2-2; 8 bases agree with TRBD2. The CDR3 consists of 16 residues. The trim removed 3 bases at V and 0 bases at J, leaving 3 bases unmatched. Germline CDR1 is KGHSH and CDR2 is LQKENI. The DNA for the CDR3 is TGTGCCAGCTCACCCAAGCGGGGGCCGAACACCGGGGAGCTGTTTTTT. As protein: CASSPKRGPNTGELFF.

The CDR3 protein is CASSLVGRGESPLHF. CDR3 nucleotide sequence: TGTGCCAGCAGCTTAGTCGGCAGGGGGGAATCACCCCTCCACTTT. This sequence joins TRBV7-9 and TRBJ1-6; 7 nucleotides line up with TRBD1. Unmatched junction bases numbered 7, after V lost 1 base and J lost 10 bases. Germline CDR1 is SEHNR and CDR2 is FQNEAQ (reference sequence). CDR3 length equals 15 residues.

The chain combines TRBV21-1 with TRBJ1-2; TRBD1 is taken as the D call from the table, unchecked against the DNA. TRBV21-1 corresponds to a pseudogene. The CDR3 length is 16 residues. The CDR3 DNA follows: TGTGCCAGCAGCAAAGCTTGTGACAGGGAAAACTATGGCTACACCTTC. Amino acid sequence: CASSKACDRENYGYTF.

The chain is built from TRBV19 and TRBJ1-1; D gene unclear. Per germline, CDR1 LNHDA and CDR2 SQIVND (reference sequence). Trimming cost V 7 bases and J 5 bases, with 20 bases left between them. The CDR3 sequence is 15 residues long. CDR3 DNA: TGTGCCAGTAACCGAGGAGGGAGGGTGGGTACTGAAGCTTTCTTT. Translated, it gives CASNRGGRVGTEAFF.

The chain joins TRBV9 to TRBJ1-1, with a possible D match to TRBD1 (5 bases). V was clipped by 4 bases and J by 1 base, with 17 bases between them. Germline-derived CDR1 and CDR2 are SGDLS and YYNGEE. The CDR3 covers 16 residues. In nucleotides, the CDR3 is TGTGCCAGCAGCAGCTCCACTGACAGCTCGAACACTGAAGCTTTCTTT. It is translated as CASSSSTDSSNTEAFF.

The chain links TRBV4-1 to TRBJ2-7; 9 positions match TRBD1. The CDR3 is 15 residues long. V was pared by 4 bases and J by 0 bases, with 4 bases of the junction left unmatched. Germline lookup yields CDR1 MGHRA and CDR2 YSYEKL. The CDR3 is CASSPGQGSSYEQYF. The DNA of the CDR3 is TGCGCCAGCAGCCCTGGACAGGGGAGCTCCTACGAGCAGTACTTC.

The chain recombines TRBV4-3 with TRBJ2-3; TRBD2 aligns across 10 bases. The germline V gene encodes CDR1 LGHNA and CDR2 YSLEER. This CDR3 comprises 16 residues. The J segment lost 4 bases and the V segment lost 6 bases, leaving 10 bases of the junction unmatched. CDR3 nucleotide sequence: TGCGCCAGCAGTCGAGGGAAACTAGCGGGGTCAGATACGCAGTATTTT. Protein: CASSRGKLAGSDTQYF.